Following are 13 T cell receptor beta chains from one sample sequenced in a study of OX40 agonist ivuxolimab in advanced cancers. The protocol was immunoSEQ multiplex PCR, while the TCRdb copy is restricted to in-frame clones and leaves out a portion. Of roughly 92,000 clones listed, around 90% are singletons. Sample: CD4+ or CD8+ T cells sorted from blood, taken in a trial of the OX40 agonist ivuxolimab. All receptors derive from an adult with an advanced solid tumor such as melanoma, head and neck, liver or kidney cancer.

The chain has TRBV7-2 and TRBJ2-5; D perhaps matches TRBD2 (5 bases). CDR1 is SGHTA and CDR2 is FQGNSA in the germline V gene. CDR3 length: 15 amino acids. Between the trimmed V and J ends, which lost 0 bases and 3 bases, there was a span of 11 bases. CDR3 loop: CASSLAPGEKETQYF. The CDR3 DNA sequence: TGTGCCAGCAGCTTAGCTCCTGGGGAGAAAGAGACCCAGTACTTC.

The V and J genes are TRBV5-4 and TRBJ2-2, with unresolved D. Germline V gene data show CDR1 as SGHNT and CDR2 as YYREEE (reference sequence). This CDR3 has 15 amino acids. V lost 0 bases to trimming and J lost 3 bases, with 9 bases between them. The DNA of the CDR3 is TGTGCCAGCAGCTTGGGAGGACGATACACCGGGGAGCTGTTTTTT. This translates into CASSLGGRYTGELFF.

This rearrangement joins TRBV4-1 to TRBJ2-5, with TRBD2 matching over 12 bases. V lost 2 bases and J lost 7; bases outside the gene matches: 11. This CDR3 is 17 amino acids long. CDR1 is MGHRA and CDR2 is YSYEKL in the germline V gene. CDR3 residues: CASSQTTSGGQRGTQYF. DNA of the CDR3: TGCGCCAGCAGCCAAACGACTAGCGGGGGCCAACGGGGGACCCAGTACTTC.

The chain joins TRBV5-1 to TRBJ2-1; possibly TRBD1 or TRBD2 for D (5 bases each). With 0 bases removed from V and 6 bases from J, the gap between germline ends came to 7 bases. This CDR3 has 13 residues. CDR1 and CDR2 (germline): SGHRS, YFSETQ. CDR3 residues: CASSLAGSNEQFF. CDR3 nucleotides: TGCGCCAGCAGCTTGGCAGGGAGCAATGAGCAGTTCTTC.

V gene TRBV6-5 combines with J gene TRBJ1-5; D is unresolved. The CDR3 is made up of 13 amino acids. Germline CDR1 MNHEY, CDR2 SVGAGI. V was trimmed by 7 bases and J by 6 bases, leaving 13 bases between them. CDR3: CASTAQLGQPQHF. CDR3 DNA sequence: TGTGCCAGCACGGCCCAGTTGGGTCAGCCCCAGCATTTT.

V and J are TRBV2 and TRBJ1-1; TRBD1 is a possible D gene (5 bases). There are 15 residues in the CDR3. Trimming removed 0 bases at V and 7 bases at J, with 15 bases between. Germline V gene data show CDR1 as SNHLY and CDR2 as FYNNEI. The CDR3 region has the DNA TGTGCCAGCAGTGAAGCCCCCCGGGGCAGCTTTGAAGCTTTCTTT. Protein sequence: CASSEAPRGSFEAFF.

The rearrangement links TRBV4-1 to TRBJ2-5, with TRBD2 matching 10 bases. The CDR3 is 15 amino acids. Looked up from germline, CDR1 is MGHRA and CDR2 is YSYEKL. Trimming took 4 bases from V and 4 from J; bases not matched to a gene: 6. The CDR3 DNA reads TGCGCCAGCAGCCGCCTAGCGGGAGCAGGAGAGACCCAGTACTTC. Its translation is CASSRLAGAGETQYF.

J is TRBJ1-5 and V is TRBV2, with 7 bases matching TRBD1. Unmatched junction bases numbered 8, after V lost 6 bases and J lost 0 bases. From germline, CDR1 is SNHLY and CDR2 FYNNEI. The CDR3 has 16 residues. DNA for the CDR3: TGTGCCAGCAGACAGGGGAGCTCTCATAGCAATCAGCCCCAGCATTTT. The encoded protein is CASRQGSSHSNQPQHF.

The chain combines TRBV6-1 with TRBJ1-6; D is undetermined. The CDR3 length is 14 residues. V was clipped by 3 bases and J by 7 bases, with 10 bases between them. The germline V gene has CDR1 MNHNS and CDR2 SASEGT. Here the CDR3 reads CASSERSGNSPLHF. The CDR3 DNA sequence: TGTGCCAGCAGTGAGAGGAGCGGGAATTCACCCCTCCACTTT.

This sequence joins TRBV5-8 and TRBJ2-1; the match to TRBD2 covers 8 bases. Per the germline V gene, CDR1 is SGHTS and CDR2 is YDEGEE. V shed 4 bases and J 6 bases; nucleotides not matched to a gene: 6. This CDR3 contains 14 residues. The CDR3 DNA reads as TGTGCCAGCAGCACGGGACTAGGCGTCAATGAGCAGTTCTTC. As protein: CASSTGLGVNEQFF. Based on the CDR3 plus reference TRBV5-8 and TRBJ2-1, the full variable domain is EAGVTQSPTHLIKTRGQQATLRCSPISGHTSVYWYQQALGLGLQFLLWYDEGEERNRGNFPPRFSGRQFPNYSSELNVNALELEDSALYLCASSTGLGVNEQFFGPGTRLTVL.

The V call is TRBV4-1, the J call TRBJ2-1, with a weak D call TRBD2 (5 bases). The germline V gene has CDR1 MGHRA and CDR2 YSYEKL. V lost 3 bases to trimming and J lost 3 bases, with 12 bases between them. CDR3 length: 15 residues. CDR3 sequence: CASSHLPGIYNEQFF. In DNA form, the CDR3 reads TGCGCCAGCAGCCACCTCCCGGGAATCTACAATGAGCAGTTCTTC.

This chain joins TRBV6-6 and TRBJ2-5; possible D gene TRBD2, 7 bases. V lost 2 bases and J 4 bases, leaving 11 bases between the germline ends. The CDR3 runs 14 residues. Per germline, CDR1 MNHNY and CDR2 SVGAGI (reference sequence). CDR3 sequence: CASSYAGGAETQYF. The CDR3, as DNA: TGTGCCAGCAGTTACGCTGGGGGGGCAGAGACCCAGTACTTC.

The CDR3 bases are TGTGCCTGGGCCTTGTCGGAAGCGGGATCCACAGATACGCAGTATTTT. Encoded protein: CAWALSEAGSTDTQYF. The rearrangement uses TRBV30 and TRBJ2-3, with 7 bases aligning to TRBD2. The V and J ends lost 5 bases and 2 bases, in that order; junction bases with no gene match: 13. The CDR3 runs 16 residues. Germline CDR1 and CDR2: GTSNPN and SVGIG (reference sequence).